The present T cell receptor beta chain was sequenced within a study of cytomegalovirus exposure and HLA in healthy donors. Primers included in the PCR were 60 Vbeta and 13 Jbeta primers. Only in-frame clones appear in the TCRdb table, and some are missing; sequencing was by immunoSEQ multiplex PCR. The data contain around 100,000 clones, around 63% of them singletons. The CDR3 loop spans 16 amino acids. Per germline, CDR1 SNHLY and CDR2 FYNNEI. Trimming removed 4 bases from V and 3 bases from J; junction bases left unmatched: 7. This receptor was obtained from a human donor in good health. The V and J genes are TRBV2 and TRBJ2-1; 9 bases align to TRBD1. Sequenced: PBMCs. Here the CDR3 reads CASSGRTGAIYNEQFF. The CDR3 DNA sequence: TGTGCCAGCAGTGGAAGGACAGGGGCGATCTACAATGAGCAGTTCTTC.